A single sample is the source of the 4 T cell receptor beta chains below, sequenced in a study of T cells after yellow fever vaccination. TCRdb processed the 5' RACE reads anew with MiXCR; each CDR3 protein has one entry. The table lists some 350,000 distinct CDR3 sequences, about 8.7% of them singletons, with approximately 19% in the top ten. The source was PBMCs, collected on the day of the first yellow fever vaccination. These receptor sequences come from a young man who received the YFV17D yellow fever vaccine.

In its sample, this clonotype was seen once. The chain couples TRBV5-6 to TRBJ2-7; 8 bases fit TRBD1. J was trimmed by 2 bases and V by 4 bases; bases with no gene match: 5. Germline values: CDR1 SGHDT, CDR2 YYEEEE. The CDR3 loop spans 14 amino acids. CDR3 protein: CASSRATGAYEQYF. CDR3 in DNA: TGTGCCAGCAGCCGCGCGACAGGGGCCTACGAGCAGTACTTC.

This clonotype was counted a few times. In DNA form, the CDR3 reads TGCGCCAGCAGCTTGAGACCTACGGGGTATGGCTACACCTTC. The encoded protein is CASSLRPTGYGYTF. The rearrangement uses TRBV5-1 and TRBJ1-2; no definite D call. The CDR3 runs to 14 residues. V was shortened by 1 base and J by 5 bases, with 12 bases between the two germline ends. Germline V lookup: CDR1 SGHRS, CDR2 YFSETQ.

The rearrangement links TRBV7-3 to TRBJ1-2; no reliable D call. The V end was cut by 2 bases, the J end by 1 base, with 8 bases between. The CDR3 is 14 amino acids. From germline, CDR1 is SGHTA and CDR2 FQGTGA. This CDR3 is CASSLGPINYGYTF. The CDR3 DNA reads as TGTGCCAGCAGCTTAGGCCCGATTAACTATGGCTACACCTTC.

This chain connects TRBV18 to TRBJ2-7, with D unresolved. V was shortened by 3 bases and J by 3 bases, with 15 bases between the two germline ends. The CDR3 has 15 amino acids. Germline CDR1 reads KGHSH; CDR2 reads LQKENI. CDR3 in DNA: TGTGCCAGCTCACCGTCGGGTAGTGGGGACTACGAGCAGTACGTC. Amino acids: CASSPSGSGDYEQYV.